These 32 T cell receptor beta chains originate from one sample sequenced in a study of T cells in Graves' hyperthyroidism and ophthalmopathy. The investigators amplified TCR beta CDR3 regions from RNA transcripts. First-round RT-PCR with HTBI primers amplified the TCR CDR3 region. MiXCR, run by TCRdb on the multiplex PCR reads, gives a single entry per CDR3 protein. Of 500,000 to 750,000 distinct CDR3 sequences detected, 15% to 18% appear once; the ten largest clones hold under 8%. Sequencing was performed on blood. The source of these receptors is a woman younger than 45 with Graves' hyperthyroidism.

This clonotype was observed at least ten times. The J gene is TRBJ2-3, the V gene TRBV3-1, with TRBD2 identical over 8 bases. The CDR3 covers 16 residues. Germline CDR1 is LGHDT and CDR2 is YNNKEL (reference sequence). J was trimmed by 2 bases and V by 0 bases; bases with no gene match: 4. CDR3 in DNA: TGTGCCAGCAGCCAAGATCTAGCGGGTTCCACAGATACGCAGTATTTT. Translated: CASSQDLAGSTDTQYF.

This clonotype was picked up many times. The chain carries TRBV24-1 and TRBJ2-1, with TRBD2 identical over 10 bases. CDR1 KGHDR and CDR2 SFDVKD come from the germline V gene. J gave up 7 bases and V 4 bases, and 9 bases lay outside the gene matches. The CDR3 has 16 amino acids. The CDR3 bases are TGTGCCACCAGTGACGACGCAGCGGGAGGGCGAAATGAGCAGTTCTTC. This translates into CATSDDAAGGRNEQFF.

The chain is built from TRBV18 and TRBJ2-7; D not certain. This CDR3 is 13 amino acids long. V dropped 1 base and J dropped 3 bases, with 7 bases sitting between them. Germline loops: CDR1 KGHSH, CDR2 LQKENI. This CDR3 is CASSPQDLYEQYF. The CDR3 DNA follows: TGTGCCAGCTCACCACAGGACCTCTACGAGCAGTACTTC.

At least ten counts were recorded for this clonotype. In DNA, the CDR3 is TGTGCCAGCACCACTACGGCCCGCGCCGACGAGGCGTACGAGCAGTACTTC. Residues: CASTTTARADEAYEQYF. This rearrangement joins TRBV13 to TRBJ2-7; D is unresolved. Germline V lookup: CDR1 PRHDT, CDR2 FYEKMQ (reference sequence). V lost 7 bases and J 4 bases, leaving 26 bases between the germline ends. The CDR3 loop spans 17 amino acids.

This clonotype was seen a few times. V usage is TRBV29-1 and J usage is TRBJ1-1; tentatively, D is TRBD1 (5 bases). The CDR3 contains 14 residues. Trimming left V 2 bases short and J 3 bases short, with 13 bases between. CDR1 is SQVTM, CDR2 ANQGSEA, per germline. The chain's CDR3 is CSVELGRADTEAFF. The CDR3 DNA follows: TGCAGCGTTGAACTCGGCAGGGCTGACACTGAAGCTTTCTTT.

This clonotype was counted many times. CDR3 DNA: TGTGCCAGCAGCTGGGGGGTTAGCGGTTCCTACGAGCAGTACTTC. This encodes CASSWGVSGSYEQYF. V and J are TRBV11-1 and TRBJ2-7, with TRBD2 as a possible D gene (6 bases). This CDR3 has 15 residues. V was shortened by 4 bases and J by 1 base, with 14 bases between the two germline ends. Germline loops: CDR1 SGHAT, CDR2 FQDESV (reference sequence). Drawing the rest from reference TRBV11-1 and TRBJ2-7, the complete variable domain is EAEVAQSPRYKITEKSQAVAFWCDPISGHATLYWYRQILGQGPELLVQFQDESVVDDSQLPKDRFSAERLKGVDSTLKIQPAELGDSAMYLCASSWGVSGSYEQYFGPGTRLTVT.

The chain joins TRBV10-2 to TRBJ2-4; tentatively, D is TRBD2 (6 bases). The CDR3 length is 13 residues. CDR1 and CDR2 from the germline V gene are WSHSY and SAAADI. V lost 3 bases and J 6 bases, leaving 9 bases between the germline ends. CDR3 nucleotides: TGCGCCAGCAGTGACGGGAGTATAAACATTCAGTACTTC. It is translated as CASSDGSINIQYF.

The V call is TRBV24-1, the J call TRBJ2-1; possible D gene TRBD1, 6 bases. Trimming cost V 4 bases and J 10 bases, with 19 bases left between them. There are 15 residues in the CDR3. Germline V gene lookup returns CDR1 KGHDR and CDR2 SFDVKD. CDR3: CATSDLYRDEGEQFF. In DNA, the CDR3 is TGTGCCACCAGTGACCTCTACAGGGATGAGGGGGAGCAGTTCTTC.

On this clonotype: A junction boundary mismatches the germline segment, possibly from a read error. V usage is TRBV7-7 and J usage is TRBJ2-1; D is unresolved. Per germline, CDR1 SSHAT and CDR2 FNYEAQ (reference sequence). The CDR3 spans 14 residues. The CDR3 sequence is CASSLEFPPGEQFF. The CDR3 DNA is TGTGCTAGCAGCTTAGAGTTCCCCCCCGGGGAGCAGTTCTTC.

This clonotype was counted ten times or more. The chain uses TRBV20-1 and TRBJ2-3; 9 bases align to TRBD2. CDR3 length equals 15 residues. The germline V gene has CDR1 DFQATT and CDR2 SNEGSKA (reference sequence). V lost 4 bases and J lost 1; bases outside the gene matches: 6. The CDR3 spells CSATRTSDGTDTQYF. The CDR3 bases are TGCAGTGCTACGAGGACTAGCGACGGCACAGATACGCAGTATTTT.

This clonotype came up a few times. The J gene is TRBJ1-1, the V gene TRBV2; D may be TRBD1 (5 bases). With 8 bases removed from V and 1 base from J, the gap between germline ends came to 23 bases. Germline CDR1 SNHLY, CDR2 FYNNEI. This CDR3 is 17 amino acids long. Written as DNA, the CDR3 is TGTGCCAGCTCACCACCGGCGGACAAGGGAGGGAACACTGAAGCTTTCTTT. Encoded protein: CASSPPADKGGNTEAFF.

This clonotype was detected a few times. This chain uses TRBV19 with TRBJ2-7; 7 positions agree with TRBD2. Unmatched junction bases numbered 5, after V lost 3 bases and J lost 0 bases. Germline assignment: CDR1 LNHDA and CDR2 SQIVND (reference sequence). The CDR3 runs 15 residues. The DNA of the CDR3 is TGTGCCAGTAGTATCGGTAGCGGGTACTCCTACGAGCAGTACTTC. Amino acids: CASSIGSGYSYEQYF. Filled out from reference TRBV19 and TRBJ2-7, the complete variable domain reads DGGITQSPKYLFRKEGQNVTLSCEQNLNHDAMYWYRQDPGQGLRLIYYSQIVNDFQKGDIAEGYSVSREKKESFPLTVTSAQKNPTAFYLCASSIGSGYSYEQYFGPGTRLTVT.

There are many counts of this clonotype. The CDR3 is CASSSTSYNEQFF. CDR3 in DNA: TGTGCCAGCAGTTCTACTAGCTACAATGAGCAGTTCTTC. V is TRBV11-2 and J is TRBJ2-1, with TRBD2 as a possible D gene (5 bases). V was shortened by 6 bases and J by 3 bases, with 9 bases between the two germline ends. The CDR3 consists of 13 residues. Germline CDR1 reads SGHAT; CDR2 reads FQNNGV.

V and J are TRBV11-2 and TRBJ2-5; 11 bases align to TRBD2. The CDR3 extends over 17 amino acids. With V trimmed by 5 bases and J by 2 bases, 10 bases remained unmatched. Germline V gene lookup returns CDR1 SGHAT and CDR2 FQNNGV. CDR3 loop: CASSQVSTSGTQETQYF. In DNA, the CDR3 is TGTGCCAGCAGCCAGGTATCGACTAGCGGGACGCAAGAGACCCAGTACTTC.

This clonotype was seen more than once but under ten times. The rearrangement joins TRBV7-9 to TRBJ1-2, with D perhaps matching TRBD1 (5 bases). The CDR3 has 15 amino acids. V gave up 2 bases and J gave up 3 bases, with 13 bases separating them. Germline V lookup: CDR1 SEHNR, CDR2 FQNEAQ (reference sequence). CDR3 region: CASSLTQGMDYGYTF. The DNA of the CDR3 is TGTGCCAGCAGCTTAACGCAGGGTATGGACTATGGCTACACCTTC.

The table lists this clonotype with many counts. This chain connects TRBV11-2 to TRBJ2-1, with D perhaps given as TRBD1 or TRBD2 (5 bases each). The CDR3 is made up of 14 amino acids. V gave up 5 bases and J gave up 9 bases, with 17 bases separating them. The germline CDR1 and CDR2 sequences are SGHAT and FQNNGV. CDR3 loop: CASSQLRGRGEQFF. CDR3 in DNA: TGTGCCAGCAGCCAACTGAGGGGCCGCGGTGAGCAGTTCTTC. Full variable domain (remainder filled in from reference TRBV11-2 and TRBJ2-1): EAGVAQSPRYKIIEKRQSVAFWCNPISGHATLYWYQQILGQGPKLLIQFQNNGVVDDSQLPKDRFSAERLKGVDSTLKIQPAKLEDSAVYLCASSQLRGRGEQFFGPGTRLTVL.

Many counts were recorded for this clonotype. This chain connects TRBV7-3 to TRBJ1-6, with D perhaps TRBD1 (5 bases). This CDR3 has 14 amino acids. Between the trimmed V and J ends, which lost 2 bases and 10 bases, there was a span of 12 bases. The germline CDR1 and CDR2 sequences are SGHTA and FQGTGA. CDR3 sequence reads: CASSLSGFGSPLHF. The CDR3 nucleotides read TGTGCCAGCAGCTTATCAGGGTTCGGATCACCCCTCCACTTT.

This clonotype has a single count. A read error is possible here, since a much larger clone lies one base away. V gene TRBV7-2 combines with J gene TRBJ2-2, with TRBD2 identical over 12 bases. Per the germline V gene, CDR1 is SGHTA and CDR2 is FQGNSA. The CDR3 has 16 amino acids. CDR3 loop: CAGSATSGRRTGELFF. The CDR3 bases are TGTGCCGGCAGCGCCACTAGCGGGAGGAGGACCGGGGAGCTGTTTTTT.

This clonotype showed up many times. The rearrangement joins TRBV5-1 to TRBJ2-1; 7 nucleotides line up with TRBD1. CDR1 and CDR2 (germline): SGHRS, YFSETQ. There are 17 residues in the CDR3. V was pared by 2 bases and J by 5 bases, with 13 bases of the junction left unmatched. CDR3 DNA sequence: TGCGCCAGCAGCTTTATACCAGGGGGTATTTCGCACAATGAGCAGTTCTTC. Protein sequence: CASSFIPGGISHNEQFF.

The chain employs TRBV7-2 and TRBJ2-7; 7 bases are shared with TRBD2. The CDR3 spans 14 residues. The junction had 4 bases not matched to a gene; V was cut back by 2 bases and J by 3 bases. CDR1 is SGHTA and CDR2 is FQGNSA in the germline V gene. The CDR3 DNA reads TGTGCCAGCAGCTTACGCGGGAGTTTCTACGAGCAGTACTTC. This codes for CASSLRGSFYEQYF.

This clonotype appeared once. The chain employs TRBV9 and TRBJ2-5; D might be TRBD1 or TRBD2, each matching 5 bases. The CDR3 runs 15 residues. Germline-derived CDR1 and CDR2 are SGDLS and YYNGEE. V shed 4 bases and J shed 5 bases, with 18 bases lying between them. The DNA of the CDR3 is TGTGCCAGCAGCCCGAACACGCAGGGCGGGGAGACCCAGTACTTC. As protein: CASSPNTQGGETQYF.

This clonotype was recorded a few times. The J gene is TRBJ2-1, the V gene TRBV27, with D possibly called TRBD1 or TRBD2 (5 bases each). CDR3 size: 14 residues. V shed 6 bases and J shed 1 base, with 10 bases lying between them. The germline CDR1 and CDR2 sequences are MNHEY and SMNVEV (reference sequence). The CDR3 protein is CASRTGPSYNEQFF. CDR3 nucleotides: TGTGCCAGCAGGACGGGACCGTCCTACAATGAGCAGTTCTTC.

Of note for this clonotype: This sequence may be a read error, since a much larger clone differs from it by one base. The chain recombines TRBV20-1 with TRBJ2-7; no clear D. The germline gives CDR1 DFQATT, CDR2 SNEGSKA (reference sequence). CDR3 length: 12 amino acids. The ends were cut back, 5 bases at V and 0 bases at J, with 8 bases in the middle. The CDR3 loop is CSAGPSSYEQYF. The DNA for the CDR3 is TGCAGTGCTGGTCCCTCCTCCTACGAGCAGTACTTC.

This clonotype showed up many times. In DNA form, the CDR3 reads TGTGCCAGCAGCGCCCGGACTAGCGGGAGTCCCTTTGAGCAGTTCTTC. This gives the protein CASSARTSGSPFEQFF. This chain connects TRBV11-2 to TRBJ2-1, with 13 bases aligning to TRBD2. This CDR3 spans 16 amino acids. Germline V gene data show CDR1 as SGHAT and CDR2 as FQNNGV. The trim removed 5 bases at V and 9 bases at J, leaving 10 bases unmatched.

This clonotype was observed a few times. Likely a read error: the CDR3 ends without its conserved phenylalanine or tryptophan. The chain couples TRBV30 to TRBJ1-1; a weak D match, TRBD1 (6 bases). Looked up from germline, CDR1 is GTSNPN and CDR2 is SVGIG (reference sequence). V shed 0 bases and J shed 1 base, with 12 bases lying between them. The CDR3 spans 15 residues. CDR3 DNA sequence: TGTGCCTGGAGTGTTTGGCAGGGGCGGAACACTGAAGCTTTCCTT. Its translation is CAWSVWQGRNTEAFL.

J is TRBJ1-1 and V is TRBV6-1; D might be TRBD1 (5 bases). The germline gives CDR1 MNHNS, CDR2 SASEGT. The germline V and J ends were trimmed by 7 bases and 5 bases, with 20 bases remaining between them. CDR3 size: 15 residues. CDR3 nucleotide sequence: TGTGCCAGCACCCGCGCAGGCACCGGGGGGACTGAAGCTTTCTTT. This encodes CASTRAGTGGTEAFF.

The CDR3 DNA reads TGCAGTGCTAGTAGCCGTCGATCTGGAAACACCATATATTTT. Translation: CSASSRRSGNTIYF. V is TRBV20-1 and J is TRBJ1-3; no clear D gene. Germline V lookup: CDR1 DFQATT, CDR2 SNEGSKA (reference sequence). The CDR3 contains 14 residues. Deletions cut 3 bases from V and 1 base from J, with 10 bases between.

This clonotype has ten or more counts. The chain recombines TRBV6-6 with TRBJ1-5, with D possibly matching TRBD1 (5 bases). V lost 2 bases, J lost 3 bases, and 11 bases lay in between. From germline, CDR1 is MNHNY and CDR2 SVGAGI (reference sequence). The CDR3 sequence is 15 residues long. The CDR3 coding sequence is TGTGCCAGCAGTTACGGTTCGGGGGTCAATCAGCCCCAGCATTTT. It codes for CASSYGSGVNQPQHF.

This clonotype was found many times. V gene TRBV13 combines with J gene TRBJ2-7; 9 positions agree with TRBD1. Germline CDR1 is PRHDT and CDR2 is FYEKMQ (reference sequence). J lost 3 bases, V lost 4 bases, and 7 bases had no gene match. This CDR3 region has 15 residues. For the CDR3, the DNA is TGTGCCAGCAGCTCGGCCCAGGGACAGGGCTACGAGCAGTACTTC. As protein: CASSSAQGQGYEQYF. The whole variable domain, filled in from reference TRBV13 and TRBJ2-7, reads AAGVIQSPRHLIKEKRETATLKCYPIPRHDTVYWYQQGPGQDPQFLISFYEKMQSDKGSIPDRFSAQQFSDYHSELNMSSLELGDSALYFCASSSAQGQGYEQYFGPGTRLTVT.

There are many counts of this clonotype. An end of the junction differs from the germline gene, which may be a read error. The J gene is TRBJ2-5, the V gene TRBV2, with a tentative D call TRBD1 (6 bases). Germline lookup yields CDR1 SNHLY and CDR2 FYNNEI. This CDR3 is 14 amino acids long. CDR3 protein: CASSPGVGIEAQYF. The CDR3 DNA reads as TGTGCCAGCAGCCCAGGGGTCGGGATAGAGGCCCAGTACTTC.

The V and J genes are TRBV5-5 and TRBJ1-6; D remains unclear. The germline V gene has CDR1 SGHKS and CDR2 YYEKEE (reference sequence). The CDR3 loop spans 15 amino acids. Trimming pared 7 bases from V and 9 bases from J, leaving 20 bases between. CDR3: CASGVAVWAISPLHF. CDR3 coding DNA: TGTGCCAGCGGGGTTGCGGTTTGGGCCATTTCACCCCTCCACTTT.

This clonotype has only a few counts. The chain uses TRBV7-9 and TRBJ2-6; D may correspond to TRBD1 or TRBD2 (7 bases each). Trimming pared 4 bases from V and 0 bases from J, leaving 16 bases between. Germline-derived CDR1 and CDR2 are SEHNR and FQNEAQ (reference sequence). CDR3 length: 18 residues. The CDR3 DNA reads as TGTGCCAGCAGCTGGCAGGGGGGGATAAGCTCTGGGGCCAACGTCCTGACTTTC. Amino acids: CASSWQGGISSGANVLTF.